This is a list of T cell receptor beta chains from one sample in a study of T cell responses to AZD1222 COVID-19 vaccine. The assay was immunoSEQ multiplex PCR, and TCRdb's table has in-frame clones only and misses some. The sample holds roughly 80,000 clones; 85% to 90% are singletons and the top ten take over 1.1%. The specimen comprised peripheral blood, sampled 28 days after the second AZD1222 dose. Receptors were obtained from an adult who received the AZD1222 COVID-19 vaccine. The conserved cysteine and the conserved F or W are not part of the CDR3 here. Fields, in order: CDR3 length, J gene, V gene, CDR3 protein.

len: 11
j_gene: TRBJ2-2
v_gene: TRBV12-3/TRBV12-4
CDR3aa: ASSPSRSGELF

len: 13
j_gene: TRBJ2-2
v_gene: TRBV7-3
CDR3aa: ASSTEGLGTGELF

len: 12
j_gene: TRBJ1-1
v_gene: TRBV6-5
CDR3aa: ASSYSTSRTEAF

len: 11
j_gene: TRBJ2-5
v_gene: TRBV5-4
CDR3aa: ASSLGKRVTQY

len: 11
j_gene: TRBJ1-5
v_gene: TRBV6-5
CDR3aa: AAFSGAGQPQH

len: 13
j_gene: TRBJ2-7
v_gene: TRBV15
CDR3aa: ATSRDPGQGYEQY

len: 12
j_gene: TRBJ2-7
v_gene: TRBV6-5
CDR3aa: ASSRTGDYYEQY

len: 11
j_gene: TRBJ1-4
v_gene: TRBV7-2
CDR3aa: ASSLVGREKLF

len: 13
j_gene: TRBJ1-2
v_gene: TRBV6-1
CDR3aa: ASCDRDSPNYGYT

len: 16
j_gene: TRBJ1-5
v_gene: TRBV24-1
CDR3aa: ATSASVRDTADNQPQH

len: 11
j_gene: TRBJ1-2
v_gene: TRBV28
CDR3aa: ASSLGGPYGYT

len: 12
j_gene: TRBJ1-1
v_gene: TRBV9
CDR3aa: ASSADSRGTEAF

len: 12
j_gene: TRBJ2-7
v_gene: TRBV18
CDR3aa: ASSLGQGPYEQY

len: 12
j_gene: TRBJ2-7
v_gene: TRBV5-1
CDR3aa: ASRGQGVSYEQY

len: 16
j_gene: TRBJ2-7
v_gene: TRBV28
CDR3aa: ASSSLTLRGQGPGEQY

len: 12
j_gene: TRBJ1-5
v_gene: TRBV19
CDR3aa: ASTPTGDRQPQH

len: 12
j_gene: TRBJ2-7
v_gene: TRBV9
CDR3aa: ASSVVGSTYEQY

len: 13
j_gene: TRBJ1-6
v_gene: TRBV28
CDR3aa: ASSLGGGINSPLH

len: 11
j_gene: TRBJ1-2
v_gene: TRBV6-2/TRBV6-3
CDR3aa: ASSLQGSYGYT

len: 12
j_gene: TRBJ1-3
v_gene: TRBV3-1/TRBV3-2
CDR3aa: ASSRGTSGNTIY

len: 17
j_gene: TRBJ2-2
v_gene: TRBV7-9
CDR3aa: ASSHPLAGDRANTGELF

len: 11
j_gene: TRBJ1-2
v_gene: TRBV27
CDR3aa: ASSLFADYGYT

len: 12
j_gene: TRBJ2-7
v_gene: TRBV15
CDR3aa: ATTQWGDAYEQY

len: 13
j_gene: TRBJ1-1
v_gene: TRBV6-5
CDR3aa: ASSTSTGGDTEAF

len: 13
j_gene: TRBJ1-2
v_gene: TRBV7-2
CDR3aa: ASSKGHRVPNGYT

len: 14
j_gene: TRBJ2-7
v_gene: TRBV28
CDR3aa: ASSSRGEGNLYEQY

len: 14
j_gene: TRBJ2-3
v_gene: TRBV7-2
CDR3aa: ASSLQGAPSTDTQY

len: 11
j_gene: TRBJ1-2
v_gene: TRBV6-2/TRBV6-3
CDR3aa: ASSYPGSGGYT

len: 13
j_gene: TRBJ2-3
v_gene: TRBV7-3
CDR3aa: ASSFSGDRTDTQY

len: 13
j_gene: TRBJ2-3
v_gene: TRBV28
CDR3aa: ATRGLSGGGDTQY

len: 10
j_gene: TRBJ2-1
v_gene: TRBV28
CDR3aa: ASSSPYGGQF

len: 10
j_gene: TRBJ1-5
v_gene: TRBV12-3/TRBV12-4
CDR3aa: ASTETGGPQH

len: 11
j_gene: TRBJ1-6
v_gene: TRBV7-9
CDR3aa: ASSPTRNSPLH

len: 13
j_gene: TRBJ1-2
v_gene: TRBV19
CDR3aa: ASIPVQGADSGYT

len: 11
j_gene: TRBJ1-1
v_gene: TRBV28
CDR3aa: ASKTLVRLEAF

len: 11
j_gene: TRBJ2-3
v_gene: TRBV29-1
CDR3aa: SVEGSPTDTQY

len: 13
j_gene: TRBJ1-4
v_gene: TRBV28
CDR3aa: ASRWTANPNEKLF